A selection of T cell receptor beta chains follows, all from one sample in a study of blood T cell repertoires in COVID-19. Repertoires were generated with immunoSEQ multiplex PCR, while TCRdb's copy carries only in-frame clones and drops some. The sample contains some 74,000 clones, 80% of which appear only once. The source material was peripheral blood. These receptors were taken from a human donor in a cohort sampled during active COVID-19. The CDR3 runs from the conserved cysteine through the conserved F or W. Fields, in order: clone size, J gene, V gene, D gene, CDR3 length, CDR3 DNA, CDR3 protein. The D gene is left open where the match is weak. Size is stated for part of the rows, as once, few or many counts, or as a class when the clone is expanded.

>once|TRBJ2-3|TRBV5-1|-|17
TGCGCCAGCAGCCGCGGGGTGGCGGGGTTTGGTACAGATACGCAGTATTTT
CASSRGVAGFGTDTQYF
>few|TRBJ1-2|TRBV4-1|TRBD1|16
TGCGCCAGCAGCCAACCCAACAGGGGATTAAACTATGGCTACACCTTC
CASSQPNRGLNYGYTF
>-|TRBJ2-7|TRBV18|-|13
TGTGCCAGCTCACCACTATCCCGGGACGAGCAGTACTTC
CASSPLSRDEQYF
>-|TRBJ2-5|TRBV27|TRBD1|16
TGTGCCAGCAGTGTAAACCAACAGGGGGCGCGGGAGACCCAGTACTTC
CASSVNQQGARETQYF
>-|TRBJ1-4|TRBV30|-|13
TGTGCCTGGGGGTCGAGGGGAGGCGAAAAACTGTTTTTT
CAWGSRGGEKLFF
>-|TRBJ1-6|TRBV6-5|TRBD1|15
TGTGCCAGCACCCAAAAGGACAGGGGTTTTTCACCCCTCCACTTT
CASTQKDRGFSPLHF
>-|TRBJ1-2|TRBV30|-|15
TGTGCCTGGAGGAGGACGGCTAGCATAAACTATGGCTACACCTTC
CAWRRTASINYGYTF
>-|TRBJ2-1|TRBV12-3/TRBV12-4|TRBD2|13
TGTGCCAGCACCGTGGGACTAGCTAATGAGCAGTTCTTC
CASTVGLANEQFF
>once|TRBJ1-3|TRBV12-3/TRBV12-4|-|13
TGTGCCAGCAGGCAACAGGGATTAGGGACCATATATTTT
CASRQQGLGTIYF
>-|TRBJ2-1|TRBV5-4|TRBD2|16
TGTGCCAGCAGCTCACCGGGACTAGCGGGAGCACATGAGCAGTTCTTC
CASSSPGLAGAHEQFF
>-|TRBJ1-2|TRBV28|TRBD1|15
TGTGCCAGCAGTTTCCCACAGGGGGCTAACTATGGCTACACCTTC
CASSFPQGANYGYTF
>-|TRBJ2-7|TRBV27|TRBD1|14
TGTGCCAGCAGTACCAGCGGGACAGGGTTCGGGCAGTACTTC
CASSTSGTGFGQYF
>-|TRBJ1-1|TRBV29-1|-|13
TGCAGCGTTGGACAAGACATGAACACTGAAGCTTTCTTT
CSVGQDMNTEAFF
>-|TRBJ2-1|TRBV4-1|-|13
TGCGCCAGCAGCCCCTTAACCTACAATGAGCAGTTCTTC
CASSPLTYNEQFF
>-|TRBJ2-5|TRBV5-4|TRBD2|14
TGTGCCAGCAGCAATCGGGGGGGTCAAGAGACCCAGTACTTC
CASSNRGGQETQYF
>once|TRBJ2-5|TRBV6-6|TRBD1|16
TGTGCCAGCAGTTACCCGGGACAGGGGGCGAAGGAGACCCAGTACTTC
CASSYPGQGAKETQYF
>-|TRBJ1-2|TRBV24-1|TRBD1|15
TGTGCCACCAGTGCCAGGGACAGGGTCAACTATGGCTACACCTTC
CATSARDRVNYGYTF
>-|TRBJ1-5|TRBV30|-|14
TGTGCCTGGAGCGGTACACAGCACAATCAGCCCCAGCATTTT
CAWSGTQHNQPQHF
>-|TRBJ2-7|TRBV7-2|-|14
TGTGCCAGCAGCTTTGACGCGGGAACCTACGAGCAGTACTTC
CASSFDAGTYEQYF
>few|TRBJ2-1|TRBV4-3|TRBD1|15
TGCGCCAGCAGCGTCGGGACAGGAACGACGAATGAGCAGTTCTTC
CASSVGTGTTNEQFF
>-|TRBJ1-1|TRBV6-5|TRBD1|15
TGTGCCAGCAGCCTTAAGACAGGGGGAAACACTGAAGCTTTCTTT
CASSLKTGGNTEAFF
>-|TRBJ2-5|TRBV5-1|TRBD1|13
TGCGCCAGCAGCCCCCAGGGGGCCGAGACCCAGTACTTC
CASSPQGAETQYF
>-|TRBJ2-1|TRBV2|TRBD2|15
TGTGCCAGCAGCCCCGGGACTAGCAGATACAATGAGCAGTTCTTC
CASSPGTSRYNEQFF
>-|TRBJ1-2|TRBV28|-|15
TGTGCCAGCAGCAGCCCCGGCAGGGTTAACTATGGCTACACCTTC
CASSSPGRVNYGYTF
>few|TRBJ1-4|TRBV7-2|-|14
TGTGCCAGCCGACAGACAGGACGTAATGAAAAACTGTTTTTT
CASRQTGRNEKLFF
>-|TRBJ2-3|TRBV7-8|TRBD2|16
TGTGCCAGCAGCCGGCTAGCGGGAGGTTCCACAGATACGCAGTATTTT
CASSRLAGGSTDTQYF
>-|TRBJ1-5|TRBV7-8|-|16
TGTGCCAGCACCTTACCCCCAGGGAAGGGGTTTCAGCCCCAGCATTTT
CASTLPPGKGFQPQHF
>-|TRBJ1-5|TRBV19|-|16
TGTGCCAGTAGTATTTTTGGGCAGAATAGCAATCAGCCCCAGCATTTT
CASSIFGQNSNQPQHF
>once|TRBJ2-1|TRBV7-3|TRBD2|15
TGTGCCAGCAGCTTAGGGGACTATAAATACAATGAGCAGTTCTTC
CASSLGDYKYNEQFF
>-|TRBJ2-3|TRBV5-1|-|13
TGCGCCAGCGCCAGGGGGGACACAGATACGCAGTATTTT
CASARGDTDTQYF
>few|TRBJ1-1|TRBV7-6|-|15
TGTGCCAGCAGCTTAGAGACCCGAGGCAGCACTGAAGCTTTCTTT
CASSLETRGSTEAFF
>-|TRBJ1-5|TRBV6-2/TRBV6-3|-|16
TGTGCCAGCAGTTACTCGTCTTTAACAGGGAATCAGCCCCAGCATTTT
CASSYSSLTGNQPQHF
>-|TRBJ1-1|TRBV7-9|-|16
TGTGCCAGCAGCTTAGGCCTACAGGGAAGCGGCACTGAAGCTTTCTTT
CASSLGLQGSGTEAFF
>-|TRBJ1-4|TRBV5-1|TRBD1|13
TGCGCCAGCAGCTCGGACAGGGCGGGGAAACTGTTTTTT
CASSSDRAGKLFF
>-|TRBJ1-2|TRBV19|-|14
TGTGCCAGTAGGCGGGACTCCGCGGACTATGGCTACACCTTC
CASRRDSADYGYTF
>-|TRBJ2-2|TRBV6-2/TRBV6-3|-|15
TGTGCCAGCAGTCCCCAGGGGGGGAACACCGGGGAGCTGTTTTTT
CASSPQGGNTGELFF
>few|TRBJ1-4|TRBV19|TRBD1|15
TGTGCCAGTCGGACAGGGGACACAACTAATGAAAAACTGTTTTTT
CASRTGDTTNEKLFF
>few|TRBJ2-7|TRBV14|-|15
TGTGCCAGCAGCCATGGAACCTCAGGGTTCGACGAGCAGTACTTC
CASSHGTSGFDEQYF
>-|TRBJ2-7|TRBV6-2/TRBV6-3|TRBD1|14
TGTGCCAGCAGTCCACGGACAGGGGCCTACGAGCAGTACTTC
CASSPRTGAYEQYF
>-|TRBJ2-2|TRBV2|TRBD2|17
TGTGCCAGCTCAAAAGAGATAGCGGGAGGGCCCACCGGGGAGCTGTTTTTT
CASSKEIAGGPTGELFF
>few|TRBJ2-7|TRBV5-1|TRBD1|15
TGCGCCAGCAGCTTCGTCGGACAGGGGGACCACGAGCAGTACTTC
CASSFVGQGDHEQYF
>-|TRBJ2-1|TRBV11-2|-|12
TGTGCCAGCAGCTTTAACCGGGATGAGCAGTTCTTC
CASSFNRDEQFF